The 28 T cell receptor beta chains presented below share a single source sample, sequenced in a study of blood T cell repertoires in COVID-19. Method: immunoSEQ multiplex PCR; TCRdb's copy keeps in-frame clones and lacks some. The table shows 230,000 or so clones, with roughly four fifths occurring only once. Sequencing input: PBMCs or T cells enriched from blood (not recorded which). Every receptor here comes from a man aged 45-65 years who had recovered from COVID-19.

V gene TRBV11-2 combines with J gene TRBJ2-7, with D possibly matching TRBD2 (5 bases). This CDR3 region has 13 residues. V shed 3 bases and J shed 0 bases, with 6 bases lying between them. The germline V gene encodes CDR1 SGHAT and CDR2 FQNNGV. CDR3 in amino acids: CASSFSDSYEQYF. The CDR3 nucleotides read TGTGCCAGCAGCTTTAGCGACTCCTACGAGCAGTACTTC.

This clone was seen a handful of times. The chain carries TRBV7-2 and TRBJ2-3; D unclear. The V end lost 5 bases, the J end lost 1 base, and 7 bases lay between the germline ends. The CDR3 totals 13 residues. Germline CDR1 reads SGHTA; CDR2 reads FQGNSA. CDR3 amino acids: CASSPAGTDTQYF. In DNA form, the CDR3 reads TGTGCCAGCAGCCCGGCGGGCACAGATACGCAGTATTTT.

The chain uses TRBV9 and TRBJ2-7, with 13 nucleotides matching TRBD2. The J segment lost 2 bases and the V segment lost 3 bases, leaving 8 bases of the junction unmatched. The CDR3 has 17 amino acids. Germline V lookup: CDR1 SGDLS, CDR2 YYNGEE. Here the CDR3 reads CASSGGGTSGAAYEQYF. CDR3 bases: TGTGCCAGCAGCGGAGGAGGGACTAGCGGGGCCGCCTACGAGCAGTACTTC.

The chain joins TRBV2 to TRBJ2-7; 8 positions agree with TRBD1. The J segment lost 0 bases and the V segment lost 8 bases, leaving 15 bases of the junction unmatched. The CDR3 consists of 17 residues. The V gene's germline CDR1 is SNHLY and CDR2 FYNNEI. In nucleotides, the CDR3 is TGTGCCAGCTGGCGGACAGGGCCAAATCACAGCTCCTACGAGCAGTACTTC. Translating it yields CASWRTGPNHSSYEQYF. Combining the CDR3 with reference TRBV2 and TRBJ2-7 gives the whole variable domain EPEVTQTPSHQVTQMGQEVILRCVPISNHLYFYWYRQILGQKVEFLVSFYNNEISEKSEIFDDQFSVERPDGSNFTLKIRSTKLEDSAMYFCASWRTGPNHSSYEQYFGPGTRLTVT.

The CDR3 DNA follows: TGTGCCATCAGTGAGAGGAAGATGGGGCAGGGCTACCTGAACACTGAAGCTTTCTTT. Protein: CAISERKMGQGYLNTEAFF. V and J are TRBV10-3 and TRBJ1-1; perhaps TRBD1 as D (5 bases). V lost 2 bases and J 0 bases, leaving 22 bases between the germline ends. The germline CDR1 and CDR2 sequences are ENHRY and SYGVKD. This CDR3 has 19 amino acids.

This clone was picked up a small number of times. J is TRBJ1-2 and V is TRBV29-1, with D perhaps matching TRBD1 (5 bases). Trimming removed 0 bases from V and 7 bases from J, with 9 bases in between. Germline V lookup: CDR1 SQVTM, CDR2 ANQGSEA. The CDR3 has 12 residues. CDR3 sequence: CSVEDFGGGYTF. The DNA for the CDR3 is TGCAGCGTTGAAGACTTCGGGGGTGGCTACACCTTC.

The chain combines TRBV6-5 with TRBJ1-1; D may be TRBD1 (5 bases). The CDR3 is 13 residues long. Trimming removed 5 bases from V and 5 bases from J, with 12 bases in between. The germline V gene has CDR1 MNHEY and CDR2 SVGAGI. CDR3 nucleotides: TGTGCCAGCAGTAACCAACGGGGGACTGAAGCTTTCTTT. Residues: CASSNQRGTEAFF.

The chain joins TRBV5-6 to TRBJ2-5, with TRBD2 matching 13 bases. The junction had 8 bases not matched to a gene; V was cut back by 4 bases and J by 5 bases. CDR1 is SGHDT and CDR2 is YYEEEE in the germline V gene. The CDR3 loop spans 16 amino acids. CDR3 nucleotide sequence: TGTGCCAGCAGCGCAGGACTAGCGGGAGTATTGGAGACCCAGTACTTC. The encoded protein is CASSAGLAGVLETQYF.

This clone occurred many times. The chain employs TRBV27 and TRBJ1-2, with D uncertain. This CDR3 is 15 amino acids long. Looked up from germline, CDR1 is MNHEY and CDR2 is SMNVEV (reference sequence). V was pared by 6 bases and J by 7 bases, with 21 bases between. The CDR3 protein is CASSFFSRGGSGYTF. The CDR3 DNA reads TGTGCCAGCAGCTTCTTCTCCCGGGGAGGCAGTGGCTACACCTTC.

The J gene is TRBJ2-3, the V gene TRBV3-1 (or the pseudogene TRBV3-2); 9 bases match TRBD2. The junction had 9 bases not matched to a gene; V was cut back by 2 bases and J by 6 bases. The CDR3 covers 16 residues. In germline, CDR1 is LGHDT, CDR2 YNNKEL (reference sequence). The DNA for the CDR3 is TGTGCCAGCAGCCAACACGAACTAGCGGGTCAGGATACGCAGTATTTT. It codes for CASSQHELAGQDTQYF.

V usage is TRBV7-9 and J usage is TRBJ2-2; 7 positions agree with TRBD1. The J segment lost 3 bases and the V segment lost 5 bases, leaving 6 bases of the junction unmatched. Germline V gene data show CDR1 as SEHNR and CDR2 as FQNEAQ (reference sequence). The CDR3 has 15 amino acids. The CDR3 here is CASSPDRADTGELFF. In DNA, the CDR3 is TGTGCCAGCAGCCCAGACAGGGCCGACACCGGGGAGCTGTTTTTT.

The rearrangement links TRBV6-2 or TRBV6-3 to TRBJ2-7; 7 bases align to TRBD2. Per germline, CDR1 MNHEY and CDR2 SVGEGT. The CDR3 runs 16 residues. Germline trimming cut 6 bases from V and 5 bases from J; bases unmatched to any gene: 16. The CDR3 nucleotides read TGTGCCAGCAGCTTGGTCGGATGGCGGCGGGAGAACGAGCAGTACTTC. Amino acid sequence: CASSLVGWRRENEQYF.

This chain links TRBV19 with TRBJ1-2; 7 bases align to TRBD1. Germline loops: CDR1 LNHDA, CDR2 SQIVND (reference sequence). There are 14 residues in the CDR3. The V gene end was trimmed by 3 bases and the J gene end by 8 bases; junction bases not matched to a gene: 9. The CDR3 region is CASSIQQGKDGYTF. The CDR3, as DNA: TGTGCCAGTAGTATCCAACAGGGGAAGGACGGCTACACCTTC.

CDR3 sequence: CASSYRGSGTDTQYF. Written as DNA, the CDR3 is TGTGCCAGCAGCTACAGGGGTTCGGGCACAGATACGCAGTATTTT. The V gene is TRBV7-9, the J gene TRBJ2-3, with TRBD1 matching 7 bases. After removal of 4 bases from V and 1 base from J, the junction contained 5 bases not matched to a gene. Per germline, CDR1 SEHNR and CDR2 FQNEAQ (reference sequence). The CDR3 spans 15 residues.

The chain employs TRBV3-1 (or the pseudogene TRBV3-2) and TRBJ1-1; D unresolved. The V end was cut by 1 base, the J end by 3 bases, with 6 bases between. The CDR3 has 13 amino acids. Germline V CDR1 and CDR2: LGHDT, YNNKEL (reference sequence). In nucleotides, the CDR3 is TGTGCCAGCAGCCAAGGGGGAGACACTGAAGCTTTCTTT. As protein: CASSQGGDTEAFF.

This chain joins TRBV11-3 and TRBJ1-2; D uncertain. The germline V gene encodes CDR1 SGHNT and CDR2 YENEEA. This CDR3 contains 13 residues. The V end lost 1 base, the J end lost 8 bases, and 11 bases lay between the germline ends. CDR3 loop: CASSLGGIGGYTF. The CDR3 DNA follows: TGTGCCAGCAGCTTAGGAGGGATTGGGGGCTACACCTTC. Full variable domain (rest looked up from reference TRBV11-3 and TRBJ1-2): EAGVVQSPRYKIIEKKQPVAFWCNPISGHNTLYWYLQNLGQGPELLIRYENEEAVDDSQLPKDRFSAERLKGVDSTLKIQPAELGDSAVYLCASSLGGIGGYTFGSGTRLTVV.

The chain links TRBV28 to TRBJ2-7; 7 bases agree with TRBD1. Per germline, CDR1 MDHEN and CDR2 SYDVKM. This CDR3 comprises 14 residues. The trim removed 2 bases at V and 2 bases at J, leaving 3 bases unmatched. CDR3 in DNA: TGTGCCAGCAGTTTAGGACAGGACACCTACGAGCAGTACTTC. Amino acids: CASSLGQDTYEQYF. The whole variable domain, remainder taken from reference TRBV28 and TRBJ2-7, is DVKVTQSSRYLVKRTGEKVFLECVQDMDHENMFWYRQDPGLGLRLIYFSYDVKMKEKGDIPEGYSVSREKKERFSLILESASTNQTSMYLCASSLGQDTYEQYFGPGTRLTVT.

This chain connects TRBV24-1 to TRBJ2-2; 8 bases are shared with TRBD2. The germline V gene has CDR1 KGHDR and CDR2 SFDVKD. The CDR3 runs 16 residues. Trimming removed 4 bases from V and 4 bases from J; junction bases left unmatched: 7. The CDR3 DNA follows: TGTGCCACCAGTGAAGAAGCGGGGGTAGGCACCGGGGAGCTGTTTTTT. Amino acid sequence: CATSEEAGVGTGELFF.

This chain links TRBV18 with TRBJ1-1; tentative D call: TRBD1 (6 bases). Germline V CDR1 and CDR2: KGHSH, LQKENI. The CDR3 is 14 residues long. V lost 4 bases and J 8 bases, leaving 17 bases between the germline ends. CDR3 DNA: TGTGCCAGCTCACAAGGCTTTTTTGACAGGGAAGCTTTCTTT. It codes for CASSQGFFDREAFF.

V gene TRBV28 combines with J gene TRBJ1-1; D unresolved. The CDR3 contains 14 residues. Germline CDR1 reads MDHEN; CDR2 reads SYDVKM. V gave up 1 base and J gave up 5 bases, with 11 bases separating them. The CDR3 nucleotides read TGTGCCAGCAGTTTATCTTGGGTGAGGACTGAAGCTTTCTTT. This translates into CASSLSWVRTEAFF. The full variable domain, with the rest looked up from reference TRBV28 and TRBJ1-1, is DVKVTQSSRYLVKRTGEKVFLECVQDMDHENMFWYRQDPGLGLRLIYFSYDVKMKEKGDIPEGYSVSREKKERFSLILESASTNQTSMYLCASSLSWVRTEAFFGQGTRLTVV.

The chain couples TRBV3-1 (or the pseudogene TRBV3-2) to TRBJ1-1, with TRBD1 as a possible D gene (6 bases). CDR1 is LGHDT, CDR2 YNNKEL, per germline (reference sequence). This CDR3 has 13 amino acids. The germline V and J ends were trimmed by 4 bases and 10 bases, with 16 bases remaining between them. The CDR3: CASSPQGNKRAFF. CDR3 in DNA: TGTGCCAGCAGCCCACAGGGAAATAAGAGAGCTTTCTTT.

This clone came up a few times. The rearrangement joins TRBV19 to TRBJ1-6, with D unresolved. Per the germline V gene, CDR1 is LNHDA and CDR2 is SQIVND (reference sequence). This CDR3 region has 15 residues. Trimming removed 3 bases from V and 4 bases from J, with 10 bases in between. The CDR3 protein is CASSMIGIYNSPLHF. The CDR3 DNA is TGTGCCAGTAGTATGATTGGCATTTATAATTCACCCCTCCACTTT.

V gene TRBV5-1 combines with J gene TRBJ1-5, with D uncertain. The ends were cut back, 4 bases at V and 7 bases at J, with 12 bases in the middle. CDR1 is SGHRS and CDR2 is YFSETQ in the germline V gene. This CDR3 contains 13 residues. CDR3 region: CASSRTTGQPQHF. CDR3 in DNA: TGCGCCAGCAGCCGTACGACTGGACAGCCCCAGCATTTT. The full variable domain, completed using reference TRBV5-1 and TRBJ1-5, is KAGVTQTPRYLIKTRGQQVTLSCSPISGHRSVSWYQQTPGQGLQFLFEYFSETQRNKGNFPGRFSGRQFSNSRSEMNVSTLELGDSALYLCASSRTTGQPQHFGDGTRLSIL.

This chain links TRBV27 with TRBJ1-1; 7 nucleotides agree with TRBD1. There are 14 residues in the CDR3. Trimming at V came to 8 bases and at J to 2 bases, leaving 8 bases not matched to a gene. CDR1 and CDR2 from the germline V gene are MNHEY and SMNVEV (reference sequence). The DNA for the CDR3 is TGTGCCAGCCGAGTTACAGGGGCTAACACTGAAGCTTTCTTT. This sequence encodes CASRVTGANTEAFF.

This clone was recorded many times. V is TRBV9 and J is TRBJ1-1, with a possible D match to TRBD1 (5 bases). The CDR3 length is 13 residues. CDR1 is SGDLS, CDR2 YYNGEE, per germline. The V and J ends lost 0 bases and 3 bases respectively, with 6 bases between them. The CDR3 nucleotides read TGTGCCAGCAGCGTAGCAGGGCACACTGAAGCTTTCTTT. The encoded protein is CASSVAGHTEAFF.

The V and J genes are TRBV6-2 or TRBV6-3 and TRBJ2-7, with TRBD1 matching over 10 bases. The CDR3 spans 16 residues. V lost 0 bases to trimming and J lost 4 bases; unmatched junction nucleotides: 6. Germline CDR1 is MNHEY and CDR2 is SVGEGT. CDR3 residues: CASSYSTGGGPYEQYF. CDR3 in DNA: TGTGCCAGCAGTTACTCGACAGGGGGCGGACCTTACGAGCAGTACTTC.

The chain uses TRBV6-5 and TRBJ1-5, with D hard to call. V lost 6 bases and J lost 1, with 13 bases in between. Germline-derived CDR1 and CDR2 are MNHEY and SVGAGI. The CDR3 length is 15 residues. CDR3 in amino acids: CASSSDRRSNQPQHF. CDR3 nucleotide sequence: TGTGCCAGCAGCTCCGACCGGCGGAGCAATCAGCCCCAGCATTTT.

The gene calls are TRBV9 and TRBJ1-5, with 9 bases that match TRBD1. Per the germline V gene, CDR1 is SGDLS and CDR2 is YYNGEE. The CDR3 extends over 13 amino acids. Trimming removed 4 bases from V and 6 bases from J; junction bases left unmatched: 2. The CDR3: CASSPGQGQPQHF. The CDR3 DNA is TGTGCCAGCAGCCCGGGACAGGGTCAGCCCCAGCATTTT.